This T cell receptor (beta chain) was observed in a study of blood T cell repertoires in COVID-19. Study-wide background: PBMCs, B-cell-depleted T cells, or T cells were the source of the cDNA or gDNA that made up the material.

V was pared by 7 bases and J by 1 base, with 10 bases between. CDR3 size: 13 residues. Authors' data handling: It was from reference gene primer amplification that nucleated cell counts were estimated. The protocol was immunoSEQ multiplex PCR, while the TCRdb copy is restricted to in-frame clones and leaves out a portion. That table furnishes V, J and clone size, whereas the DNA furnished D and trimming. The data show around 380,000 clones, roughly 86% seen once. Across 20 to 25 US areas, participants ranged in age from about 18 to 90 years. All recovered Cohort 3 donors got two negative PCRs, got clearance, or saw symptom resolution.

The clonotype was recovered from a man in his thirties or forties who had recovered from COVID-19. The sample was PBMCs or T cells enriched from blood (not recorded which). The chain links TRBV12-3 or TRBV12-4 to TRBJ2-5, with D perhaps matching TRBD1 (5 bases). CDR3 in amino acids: CASTQGFQETQYF. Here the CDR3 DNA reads TGTGCCAGCACCCAGGGCTTCCAAGAGACCCAGTACTTC.